The text below deals with one T cell receptor (beta chain). The antigen is not known. This entry is derived from a study of cytomegalovirus exposure and HLA in healthy donors. The study, taken as a whole, reports: Earlier analysis found most TCR beta V segments productive about 87% or about 30% of the time. Using the classifier, cytomegalovirus status was reportedly diagnosed with high specificity and sensitivity.

Germline CDR1 is MNHEY and CDR2 is SMNVEV (reference sequence). The V and J ends lost 4 bases and 1 base, in that order; junction bases with no gene match: 3. The CDR3 has 15 amino acids. The PCR employed 60 Vbeta primers together with 13 Jbeta primers. Assay: immunoSEQ multiplex PCR; the TCRdb copy retains only in-frame clones and omits some. This repertoire comprises some 39,000 clones; its ten largest clones make up over 3.5%. The sequence was obtained from a male donor in good health and CMV-seronegative. V and J are TRBV27 and TRBJ2-5; 10 positions match TRBD1. The sequenced material came from PBMCs. CDR3 amino acids: CASSYGQGVQETQYF. The CDR3 DNA follows: TGTGCCAGCAGTTATGGACAGGGGGTCCAAGAGACCCAGTACTTC.